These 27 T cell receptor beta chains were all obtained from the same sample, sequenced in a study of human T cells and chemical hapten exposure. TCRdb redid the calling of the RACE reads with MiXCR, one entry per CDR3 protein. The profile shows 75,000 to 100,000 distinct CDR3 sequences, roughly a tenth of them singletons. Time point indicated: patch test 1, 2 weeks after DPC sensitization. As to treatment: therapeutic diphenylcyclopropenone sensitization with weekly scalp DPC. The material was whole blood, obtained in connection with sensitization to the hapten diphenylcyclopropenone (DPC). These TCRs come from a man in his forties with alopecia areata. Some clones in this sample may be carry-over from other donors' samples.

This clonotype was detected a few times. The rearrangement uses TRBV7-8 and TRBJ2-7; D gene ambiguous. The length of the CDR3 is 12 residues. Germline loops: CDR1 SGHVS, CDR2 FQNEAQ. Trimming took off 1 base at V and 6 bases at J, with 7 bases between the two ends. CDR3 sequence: CASSLVLGEQYV. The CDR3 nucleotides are TGTGCCAGCAGCTTAGTTCTGGGCGAGCAGTACGTC.

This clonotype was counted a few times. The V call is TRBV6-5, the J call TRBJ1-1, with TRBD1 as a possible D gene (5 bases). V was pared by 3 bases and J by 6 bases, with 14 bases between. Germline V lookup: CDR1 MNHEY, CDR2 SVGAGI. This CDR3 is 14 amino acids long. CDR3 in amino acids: CASSYGRGRPEAFF. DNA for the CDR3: TGTGCCAGCAGTTATGGGAGGGGAAGGCCTGAAGCTTTCTTT.

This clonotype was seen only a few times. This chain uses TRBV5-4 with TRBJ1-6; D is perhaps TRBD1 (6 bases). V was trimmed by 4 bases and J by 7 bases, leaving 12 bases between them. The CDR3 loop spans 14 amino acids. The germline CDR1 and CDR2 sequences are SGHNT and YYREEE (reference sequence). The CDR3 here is CASSPGGDNSPLHF. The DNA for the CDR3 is TGTGCCAGCAGCCCCGGGGGCGACAATTCACCCCTCCACTTT.

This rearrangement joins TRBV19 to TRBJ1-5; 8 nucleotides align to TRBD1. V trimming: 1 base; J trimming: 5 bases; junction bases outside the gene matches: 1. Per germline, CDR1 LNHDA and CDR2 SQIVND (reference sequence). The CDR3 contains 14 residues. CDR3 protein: CASSIVTGDQPQHF. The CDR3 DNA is TGTGCCAGTAGTATAGTGACAGGGGATCAGCCCCAGCATTTT. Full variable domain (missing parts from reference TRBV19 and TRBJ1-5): DGGITQSPKYLFRKEGQNVTLSCEQNLNHDAMYWYRQDPGQGLRLIYYSQIVNDFQKGDIAEGYSVSREKKESFPLTVTSAQKNPTAFYLCASSIVTGDQPQHFGDGTRLSIL.

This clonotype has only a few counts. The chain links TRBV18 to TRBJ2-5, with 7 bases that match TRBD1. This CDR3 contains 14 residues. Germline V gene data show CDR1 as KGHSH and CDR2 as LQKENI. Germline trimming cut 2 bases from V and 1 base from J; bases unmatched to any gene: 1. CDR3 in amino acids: CASSPRDSQETQYF. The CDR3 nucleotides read TGTGCCAGCTCACCAAGGGACAGCCAAGAGACCCAGTACTTC.

CDR3 in amino acids: CASSGQQGCEKLFF. In DNA, the CDR3 is TGTGCCAGCAGTGGTCAACAGGGCTGCGAAAAACTGTTTTTT. This chain joins TRBV2 and TRBJ1-4, with a weak D call TRBD1 (6 bases). The V gene lost 4 bases and the J gene lost 8 bases, with 14 bases spanning the gap. Germline CDR1 reads SNHLY; CDR2 reads FYNNEI. The length of the CDR3 is 14 residues.

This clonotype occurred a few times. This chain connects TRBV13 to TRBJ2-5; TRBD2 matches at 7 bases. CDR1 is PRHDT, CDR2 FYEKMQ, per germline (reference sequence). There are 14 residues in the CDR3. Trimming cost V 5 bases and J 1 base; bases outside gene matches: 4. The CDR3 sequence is CASSERDSQETQYF. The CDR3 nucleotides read TGTGCCAGCAGCGAGCGGGATTCCCAAGAGACCCAGTACTTC.

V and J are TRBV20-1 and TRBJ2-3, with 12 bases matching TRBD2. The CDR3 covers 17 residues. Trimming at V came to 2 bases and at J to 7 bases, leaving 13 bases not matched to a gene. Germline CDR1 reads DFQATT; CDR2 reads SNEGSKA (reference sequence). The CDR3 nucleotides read TGCAGTGCTAGAAGACTAGCGGGAGACCCTCTTAGGAATACGCAGTATTTT. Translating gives CSARRLAGDPLRNTQYF.

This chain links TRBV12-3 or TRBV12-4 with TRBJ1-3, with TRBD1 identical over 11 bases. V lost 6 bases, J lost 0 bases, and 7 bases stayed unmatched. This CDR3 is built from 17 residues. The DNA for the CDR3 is TGTGCCAGCAGGTCCGGGACAGGGGGTTTCTCTGGAAACACCATATATTTT. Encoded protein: CASRSGTGGFSGNTIYF.

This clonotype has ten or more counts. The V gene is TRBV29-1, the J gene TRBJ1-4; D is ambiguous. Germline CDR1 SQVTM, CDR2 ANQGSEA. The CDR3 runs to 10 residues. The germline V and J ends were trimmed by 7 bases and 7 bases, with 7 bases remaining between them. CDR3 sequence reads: CSARSEKLFF. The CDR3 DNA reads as TGCAGCGCACGGTCTGAAAAACTGTTTTTT.

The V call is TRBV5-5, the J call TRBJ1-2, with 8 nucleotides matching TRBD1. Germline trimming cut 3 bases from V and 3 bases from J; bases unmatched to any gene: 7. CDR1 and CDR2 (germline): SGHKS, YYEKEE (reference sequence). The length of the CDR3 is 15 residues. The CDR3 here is CASSYGQGRDYGYTF. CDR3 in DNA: TGTGCCAGCAGCTATGGACAGGGTCGTGACTATGGCTACACCTTC.

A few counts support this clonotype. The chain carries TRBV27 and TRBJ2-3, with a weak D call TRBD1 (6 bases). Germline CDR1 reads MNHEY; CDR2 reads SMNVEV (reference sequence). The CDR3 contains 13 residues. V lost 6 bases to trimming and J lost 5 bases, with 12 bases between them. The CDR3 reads CASRGTGRDTQYF. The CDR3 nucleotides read TGTGCCAGCAGGGGAACAGGGAGAGATACGCAGTATTTT.

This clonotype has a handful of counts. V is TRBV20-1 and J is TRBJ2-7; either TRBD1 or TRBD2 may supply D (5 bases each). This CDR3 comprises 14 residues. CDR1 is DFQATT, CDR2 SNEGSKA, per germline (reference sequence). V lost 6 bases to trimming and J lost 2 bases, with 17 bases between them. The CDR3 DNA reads TGCAGTGCGCGAGCCGGGACGTTCACCTACGAGCAGTACTTC. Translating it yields CSARAGTFTYEQYF.

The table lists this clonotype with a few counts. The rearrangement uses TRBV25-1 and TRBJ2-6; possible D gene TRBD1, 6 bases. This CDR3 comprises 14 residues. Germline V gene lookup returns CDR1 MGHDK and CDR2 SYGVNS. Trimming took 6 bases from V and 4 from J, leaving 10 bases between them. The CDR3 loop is CASRGQTGANVLTF. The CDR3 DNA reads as TGTGCCAGCAGGGGACAAACCGGGGCCAACGTCCTGACTTTC.

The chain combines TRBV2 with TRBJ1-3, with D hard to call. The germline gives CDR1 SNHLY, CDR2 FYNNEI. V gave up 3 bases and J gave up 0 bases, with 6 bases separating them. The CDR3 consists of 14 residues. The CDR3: CASSDPSSGNTIYF. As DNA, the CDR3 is TGTGCCAGCAGTGATCCAAGCTCTGGAAACACCATATATTTT.

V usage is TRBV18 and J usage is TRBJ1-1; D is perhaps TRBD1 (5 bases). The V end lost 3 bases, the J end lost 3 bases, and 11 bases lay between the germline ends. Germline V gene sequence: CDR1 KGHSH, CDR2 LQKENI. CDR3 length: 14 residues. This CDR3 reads CASSPQSGDTEAFF. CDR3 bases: TGTGCCAGCTCACCCCAGTCGGGGGACACTGAAGCTTTCTTT.

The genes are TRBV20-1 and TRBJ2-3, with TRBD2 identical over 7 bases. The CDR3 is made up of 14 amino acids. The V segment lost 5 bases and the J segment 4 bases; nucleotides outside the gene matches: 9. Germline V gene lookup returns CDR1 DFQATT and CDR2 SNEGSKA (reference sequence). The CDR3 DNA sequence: TGCAGTGCTCCGCTGGCGGGAGCCTCAGATACGCAGTATTTT. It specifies CSAPLAGASDTQYF.

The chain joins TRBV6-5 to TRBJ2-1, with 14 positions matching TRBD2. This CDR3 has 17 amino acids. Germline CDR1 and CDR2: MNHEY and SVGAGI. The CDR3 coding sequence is TGTATTACGGGACTAGCGGGAGTCCCGATCTCCTACAATGAGCAGTTCTTC. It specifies CITGLAGVPISYNEQFF.

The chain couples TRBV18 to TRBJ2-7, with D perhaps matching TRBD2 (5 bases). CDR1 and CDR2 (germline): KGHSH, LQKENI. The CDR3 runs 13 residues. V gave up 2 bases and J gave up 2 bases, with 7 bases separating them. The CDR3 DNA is TGTGCCAGCTCACCAGCCGGGACCTACGAGCAGTACGTC. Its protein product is CASSPAGTYEQYV.

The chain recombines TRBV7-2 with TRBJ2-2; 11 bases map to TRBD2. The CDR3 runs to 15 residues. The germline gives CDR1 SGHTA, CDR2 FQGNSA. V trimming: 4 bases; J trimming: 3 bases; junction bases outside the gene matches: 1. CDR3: CASSSTSGDTGELFF. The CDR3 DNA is TGTGCCAGCAGCTCGACTAGCGGGGACACCGGGGAGCTGTTTTTT.

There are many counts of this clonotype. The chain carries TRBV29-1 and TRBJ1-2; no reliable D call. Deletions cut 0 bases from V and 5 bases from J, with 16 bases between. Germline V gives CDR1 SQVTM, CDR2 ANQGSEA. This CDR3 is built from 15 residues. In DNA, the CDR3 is TGCAGCGTTGAAGATTTCGCCTTTCGGCCATATGGCTACACCTTC. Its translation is CSVEDFAFRPYGYTF.

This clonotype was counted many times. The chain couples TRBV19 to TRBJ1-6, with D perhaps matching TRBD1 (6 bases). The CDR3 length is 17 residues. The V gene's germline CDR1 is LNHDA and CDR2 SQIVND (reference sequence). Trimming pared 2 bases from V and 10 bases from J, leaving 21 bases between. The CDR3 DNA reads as TGTGCCAGTAGTATATTTGACCGGGGGCAGGGGTACTCACCCCTCCACTTT. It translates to CASSIFDRGQGYSPLHF. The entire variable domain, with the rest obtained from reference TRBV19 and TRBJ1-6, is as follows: DGGITQSPKYLFRKEGQNVTLSCEQNLNHDAMYWYRQDPGQGLRLIYYSQIVNDFQKGDIAEGYSVSREKKESFPLTVTSAQKNPTAFYLCASSIFDRGQGYSPLHFGNGTRLTVT.

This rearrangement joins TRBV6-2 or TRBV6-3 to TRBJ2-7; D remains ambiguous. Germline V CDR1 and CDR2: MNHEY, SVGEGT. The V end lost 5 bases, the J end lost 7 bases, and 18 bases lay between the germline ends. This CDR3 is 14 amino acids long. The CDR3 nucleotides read TGTGCCAGCAGTCCAGGTCTCAAGTGGGATGAGCAGTACTTC. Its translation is CASSPGLKWDEQYF.

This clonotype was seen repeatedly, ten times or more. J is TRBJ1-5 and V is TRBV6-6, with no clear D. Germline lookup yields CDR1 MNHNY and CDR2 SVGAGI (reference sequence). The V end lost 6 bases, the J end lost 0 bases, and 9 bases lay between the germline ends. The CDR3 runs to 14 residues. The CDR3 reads CASSEAYSNQPQHF. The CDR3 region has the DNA TGTGCCAGCAGCGAGGCGTATAGCAATCAGCCCCAGCATTTT.

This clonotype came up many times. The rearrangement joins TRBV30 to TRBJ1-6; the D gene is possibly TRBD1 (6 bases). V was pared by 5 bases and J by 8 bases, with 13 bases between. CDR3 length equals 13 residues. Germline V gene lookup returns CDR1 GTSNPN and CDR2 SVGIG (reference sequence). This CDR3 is CAWADRIDSPLHF. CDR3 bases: TGTGCCTGGGCTGACAGGATTGATTCACCCCTCCACTTT.

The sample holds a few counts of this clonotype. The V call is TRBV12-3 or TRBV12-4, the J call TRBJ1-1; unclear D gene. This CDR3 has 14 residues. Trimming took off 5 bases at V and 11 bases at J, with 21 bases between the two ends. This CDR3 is CASSQSTESPIAFF. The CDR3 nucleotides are TGTGCCAGCAGTCAATCGACCGAATCTCCTATCGCTTTCTTT.

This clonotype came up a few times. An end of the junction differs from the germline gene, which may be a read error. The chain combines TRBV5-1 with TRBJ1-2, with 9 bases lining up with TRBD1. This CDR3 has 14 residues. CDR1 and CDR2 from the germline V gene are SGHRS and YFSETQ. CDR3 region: CASRLGQGNYGYTF. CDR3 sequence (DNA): TGCGCCAGCAGGTTGGGACAGGGCAACTATGGCTACACCTTC.